The clone carrying this T cell receptor beta chain came up a few times. Researchers ran the PCR with 60 Vbeta and 13 Jbeta primers. Libraries were prepared by immunoSEQ multiplex PCR; TCRdb keeps only in-frame clonotypes and omits some of them. The data hold around 200,000 clones, with around 80% observed a single time. This sample was taken from a study of cytomegalovirus exposure and HLA in healthy donors. This receptor was identified in a girl aged 2-10 years in good health and CMV-seronegative. Sequenced input: PBMCs.

The CDR3 DNA sequence: TGTGCCAGCAGCTTGTCCCCAGGGAACACTGAAGCTTTCTTT. As protein: CASSLSPGNTEAFF. The gene calls are TRBV5-6 and TRBJ1-1; D unclear. Trimming shortened V by 1 base and J by 1 base, and 8 bases separated the two germline ends. This CDR3 region has 14 residues. CDR1 SGHDT and CDR2 YYEEEE come from the germline V gene.